The 15 T cell receptor beta chains reported below all come from one sample, sequenced in a study of cytomegalovirus exposure and HLA in healthy donors. Use of 60 Vbeta and 13 Jbeta primers characterized the PCR. TCRdb keeps only in-frame clones here, not all; method: immunoSEQ multiplex PCR. In the table there are fewer than 100,000 clones, 75% to 85% of which are singletons. The sequenced sample consisted of PBMCs. These receptors originate from a woman in her thirties or forties in good health and CMV-seronegative.

J is TRBJ1-5 and V is TRBV7-8, with D tentatively TRBD1 (6 bases). Germline CDR1 SGHVS, CDR2 FQNEAQ. There are 13 residues in the CDR3. The V end was cut by 10 bases, the J end by 4 bases, with 14 bases between. The CDR3 spells CAIGGTLNQPQHF. The CDR3 region has the DNA TGTGCCATCGGGGGGACACTGAATCAGCCCCAGCATTTT.

This clone was counted a few times. The V and J genes are TRBV4-1 and TRBJ2-3, with a tentative D call TRBD2 (5 bases). Germline V gene data show CDR1 as MGHRA and CDR2 as YSYEKL. V shed 3 bases and J shed 6 bases, with 19 bases lying between them. The CDR3 is made up of 16 amino acids. The CDR3 here is CASSQEGGFSADTQYF. The CDR3 DNA reads as TGCGCCAGCAGCCAGGAAGGAGGCTTCTCGGCGGATACGCAGTATTTT.

This chain uses TRBV30 with TRBJ1-5; tentative D call: TRBD1 (5 bases). V lost 0 bases and J 7 bases, leaving 13 bases between the germline ends. Germline V lookup: CDR1 GTSNPN, CDR2 SVGIG (reference sequence). The CDR3 spans 14 residues. CDR3 protein: CAWSVRRGGQPQHF. In DNA form, the CDR3 reads TGTGCCTGGAGTGTACGGCGGGGCGGGCAGCCCCAGCATTTT.

This chain uses TRBV4-3 with TRBJ2-1, with D uncertain. CDR3 length: 15 amino acids. V was cut by 1 base and J by 2 bases, with 9 bases left in between. Germline V gene sequence: CDR1 LGHNA, CDR2 YSLEER. In nucleotides, the CDR3 is TGCGCCAGCAGCCAAGCCCCGACTGCCTACAATGAGCAGTTCTTC. Its translation: CASSQAPTAYNEQFF.

This clone has only a few counts. The chain's CDR3 is CASSQDPTPPVFF. Here the CDR3 DNA reads TGCGCCAGCAGCCAAGACCCCACCCCCCCGGTGTTCTTC. The chain combines TRBV4-3 with TRBJ2-1; unclear D gene. The length of the CDR3 is 13 residues. Per germline, CDR1 LGHNA and CDR2 YSLEER. Trimming pared 0 bases from V and 15 bases from J, leaving 15 bases between.

This sequence joins TRBV6-5 and TRBJ2-1; tentative D call: TRBD2 (6 bases). This CDR3 is built from 13 residues. Trimming took 6 bases from V and 4 from J, leaving 10 bases between them. The germline V gene has CDR1 MNHEY and CDR2 SVGAGI. The CDR3 nucleotides are TGTGCCAGCAGATTTAGCGGATACAATGAGCAGTTCTTC. Amino acids: CASRFSGYNEQFF.

V usage is TRBV4-1 and J usage is TRBJ1-2; D possibly corresponds to TRBD1 (6 bases). The V end lost 1 base, the J end lost 3 bases, and 18 bases lay between the germline ends. CDR1 MGHRA and CDR2 YSYEKL come from the germline V gene. This CDR3 comprises 17 residues. The CDR3 loop is CASSQGGVFRTDYGYTF. The CDR3 nucleotides read TGCGCCAGCAGCCAAGGTGGGGTTTTTAGGACAGACTATGGCTACACCTTC.

The chain combines TRBV6-5 with TRBJ2-5; D is ambiguous. Per the germline V gene, CDR1 is MNHEY and CDR2 is SVGAGI. The CDR3 has 11 amino acids. V lost 7 bases, J lost 5 bases, and 8 bases lay in between. The CDR3 sequence is CASTLGETQYF. CDR3 bases: TGTGCCAGCACCCTCGGGGAGACCCAGTACTTC.

Only one count was recorded for this clone. The chain has TRBV30 and TRBJ1-2, with 9 bases lining up with TRBD1. After removal of 3 bases from V and 4 bases from J, the junction contained 3 bases not matched to a gene. The CDR3 has 13 amino acids. CDR1 is GTSNPN, CDR2 SVGIG, per germline (reference sequence). The CDR3 region is CAWRGQGTYGYTF. The CDR3, as DNA: TGTGCCTGGAGAGGACAGGGGACCTATGGCTACACCTTC.

This clone was detected once. This chain connects TRBV6-4 to TRBJ1-1; TRBD1 might be the D (5 bases). The V end was cut by 4 bases, the J end by 4 bases, with 10 bases between. CDR1 is MRHNA and CDR2 is SNTAGT in the germline V gene. The CDR3 length is 13 residues. The CDR3 is CASSVREGTEAFF. The CDR3 region has the DNA TGTGCCAGCAGTGTCAGGGAGGGCACTGAAGCTTTCTTT.

This chain links TRBV7-6 with TRBJ2-3, with 12 bases fitting TRBD2. Losses at the gene ends were 4 bases for V and 7 bases for J; bases not matched to a gene: 3. The CDR3 totals 14 residues. Looked up from germline, CDR1 is SGHVS and CDR2 is FNYEAQ. The CDR3: CASSSSGGANTQYF. The CDR3 bases are TGTGCCAGCAGCTCTAGCGGGGGGGCCAATACGCAGTATTTT.

The chain uses TRBV27 and TRBJ2-1; 8 positions match TRBD1. Germline CDR1 reads MNHEY; CDR2 reads SMNVEV (reference sequence). Unmatched junction bases numbered 7, after V lost 0 bases and J lost 12 bases. The CDR3 loop spans 14 amino acids. CDR3 residues: CASSLSLQGVGQFF. In DNA, the CDR3 is TGTGCCAGCAGTTTATCCCTACAGGGGGTAGGGCAGTTCTTC.

This clone was counted between two and nine times. The chain has TRBV10-3 and TRBJ1-1; D unclear. Trimming cost V 3 bases and J 1 base, with 9 bases left between them. This CDR3 has 14 amino acids. Germline CDR1 is ENHRY and CDR2 is SYGVKD. The CDR3 bases are TGTGCCATCAGTGATTACGGTTCGAACACTGAAGCTTTCTTT. It specifies CAISDYGSNTEAFF.

This chain connects TRBV2 to TRBJ2-1; D is possibly TRBD1 (6 bases). V lost 7 bases to trimming and J lost 4 bases, with 11 bases between them. The length of the CDR3 is 13 residues. Germline CDR1 and CDR2: SNHLY and FYNNEI. CDR3 sequence: CASTRTEYNEQFF. CDR3 coding DNA: TGTGCCAGCACTAGGACAGAATACAATGAGCAGTTCTTC.

V and J are TRBV6-1 and TRBJ1-1; TRBD1 agrees at 8 bases. CDR3 length: 14 amino acids. Trimming cost V 2 bases and J 9 bases; bases outside gene matches: 8. CDR1 is MNHNS and CDR2 is SASEGT in the germline V gene. The CDR3 loop is CASSEMRDRKKAFF. As DNA, the CDR3 is TGTGCCAGCAGTGAAATGAGGGACAGGAAAAAAGCTTTCTTT.